This T cell receptor (beta chain) originates from a study of human T cells and chemical hapten exposure (dated by TCRdb to the early 2020s). Regarding the study in general: For sensitization, 2% DPC in acetone was applied to a roughly 2 cm by roughly 2 cm area of upper inner arm skin. Weekly therapeutic DPC doses were additionally applied to the scalp of patients throughout the roughly 24-week study period. Patch testing on the upper back used Finn chambers containing 0.01% DPC, with scoring done after 6 days according to International Contact Dermatitis Research Group standards. Most of the patients in the cohort were female, and the cohort covered alopecia areata with under or over 50% scalp involvement, alopecia totalis and alopecia universalis. Libraries were pooled for sequencing, and per-sample TCR yields varied mainly because of small differences in library volumes within the pool. In alopecia patients, the study followed how the peripheral blood TCR repertoire changed in vivo over primary and secondary sensitization to diphenylcyclopropenone (DPC), a hapten. Blood samples were taken from patients before sensitization (week 0) and then at 2, 6 and about 24 weeks after DPC sensitization. For TCR sequencing, blood came from 25 to 35 alopecia patients at anywhere from one to four time points (pre-sensitization, 2, 6 and 24 weeks).

In light of the paper, this sample's time point label describes: patch test 3, about 24 weeks after DPC sensitization. The label giving this sample's treatment or condition can be read as: therapeutic diphenylcyclopropenone sensitization with weekly scalp DPC. At each patch-test visit, blood was drawn before the patch test was applied. Patients were considered eligible if aged 18 to 70, diagnosed with alopecia and deemed suitable for DPC therapy, and patients were excluded if pregnant. Total RNA was extracted from unfractionated whole blood collected in Tempus Blood RNA tubes. The CDR3 numbers 13 residues from cysteine through phenylalanine. The kept DNA is CDR3 alone, 39 bases in frame from the first base. The germline V gene encodes CDR1 SEHNR and CDR2 FQNEAQ (reference sequence). V loses 8 bases, J loses 8 bases, and the germline ends lie 16 bases apart. Receptors were amplified or captured by RACE. The reads were generated on a NextSeq 500. During library preparation, unique molecular identifiers were attached to individual cDNA molecules so that TCRs could be counted in a quantitative, reproducible way. From each blood RNA sample, both TCR alpha and TCR beta chains were sequenced. The authors' pipeline ran thus. A median of approximately 96,000 TCRs per sample was observed, with a range of roughly 20,000 to 700,000. The Decombinator software suite was used to annotate V, J and CDR3 in the TCR reads. For the PS versus PT1 abundance plots, all samples were subsampled to the same number of TCRs (28,000). TCRs were defined as expanded if absent before sensitization and observed at least eight times at the 2-week time point. TCRdb ran its own pipeline on the public reads, namely fastp trimming at Q25 and MiXCR clone calling, and kept in-frame beta chains. CDR3 protein sequences are deduplicated, and each keeps its most common genes and DNA. In this record, the V and J calls reflect TCRdb's handling and not the investigators' own analysis. Present in this sample are about 82,000 distinct CDR3 sequences, 10% to 15% of which were seen just once. The ten largest clones capture 5.7% of the sample.

The table lists this clonotype with a few counts. Its antigen remains undetermined. No much larger clonotype is one base removed from it; base qualities were not supplied. Paper-wide results and their limitations: Patch test score was positively correlated with the number of PT1 expanded TCRs, with significance at thresholds 8, 16 and 32 but not at 4. Repeated subsampling changed both the strength of the expansion versus patch-test correlation and the threshold at which the correlation became significant. Because all patients had alopecia, a presumed autoimmune disease, the immune response of the patients might differ from that of healthy individuals. The number of TCRs above 1 in 1000 frequency did not change with DPC sensitization; there was no evidence of global repertoire structure alterations. Expanded TCRs formed significantly more large CDR3 similarity clusters than pre-sensitization or healthy control sets, consistent with antigen-driven responses.

Source: whole blood, taken in connection with sensitization to the hapten diphenylcyclopropenone (DPC). The TCR originated in a woman aged 50 to 60 with alopecia areata. Some clones in this sample may be carry-over from other donors' samples. The chain joins TRBV7-9 to TRBJ2-1, with the D call perhaps TRBD1 or TRBD2, as 5 bases match in each case. In nucleotide form, the sequence is TGTGCCAGCCCTGAGGGACCTTTGGATGAGCAGTTCTTC. Protein translation: CASPEGPLDEQFF. Reference TRBV7-9 and TRBJ2-1 proteins supply the regions before and after the CDR3; the full variable domain is: DTGVSQNPRHKITKRGQNVTFRCDPISEHNRLYWYRQTLGQGPEFLTYFQNEAQLEKSRLLSDRFSAERPKGSFSTLEIQRTEQGDSAMYLCASPEGPLDEQFFGPGTRLTVL.